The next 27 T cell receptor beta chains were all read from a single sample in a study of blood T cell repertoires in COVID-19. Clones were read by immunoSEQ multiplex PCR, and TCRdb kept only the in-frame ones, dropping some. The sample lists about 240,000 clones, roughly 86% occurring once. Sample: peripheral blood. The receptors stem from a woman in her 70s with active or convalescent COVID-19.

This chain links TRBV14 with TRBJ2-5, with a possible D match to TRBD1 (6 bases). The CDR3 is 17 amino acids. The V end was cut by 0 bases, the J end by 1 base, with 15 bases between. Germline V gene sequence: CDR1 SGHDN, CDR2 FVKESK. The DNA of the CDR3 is TGTGCCAGCAGCCAAGATTGGACCTTGGACAGCCAAGAGACCCAGTACTTC. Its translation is CASSQDWTLDSQETQYF.

The CDR3 sequence: CASSKEAGNNQPQHF. CDR3 coding DNA: TGTGCCAGCAGCAAAGAGGCAGGAAACAATCAGCCCCAGCATTTT. The chain recombines TRBV21-1 with TRBJ1-5; the listed D gene, TRBD1, was not tested against the DNA. TRBV21-1 is a known pseudogene. The length of the CDR3 is 15 residues.

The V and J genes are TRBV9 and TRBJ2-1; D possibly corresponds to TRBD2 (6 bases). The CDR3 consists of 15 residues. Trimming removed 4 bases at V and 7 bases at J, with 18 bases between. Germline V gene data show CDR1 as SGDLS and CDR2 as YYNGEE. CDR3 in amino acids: CASSPRGGANNEQFF. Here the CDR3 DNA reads TGTGCCAGCAGCCCACGGGGCGGGGCGAATAATGAGCAGTTCTTC.

The CDR3 sequence is CASSRDRGYEQYF. The CDR3 nucleotides read TGTGCCAGCTCCCGGGACAGGGGCTACGAGCAGTACTTC. The chain has TRBV18 and TRBJ2-7; 10 bases map to TRBD1. The length of the CDR3 is 13 residues. V gave up 6 bases and J gave up 3 bases; unmatched junction bases: 2. CDR1 is KGHSH and CDR2 is LQKENI in the germline V gene.

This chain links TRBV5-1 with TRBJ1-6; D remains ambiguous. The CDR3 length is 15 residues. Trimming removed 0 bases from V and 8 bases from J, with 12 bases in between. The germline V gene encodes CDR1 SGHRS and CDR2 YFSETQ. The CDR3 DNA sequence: TGCGCCAGCAGCTTGGATGCGGGTTCGGATTCACCCCTCCACTTT. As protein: CASSLDAGSDSPLHF. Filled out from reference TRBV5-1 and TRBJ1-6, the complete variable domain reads KAGVTQTPRYLIKTRGQQVTLSCSPISGHRSVSWYQQTPGQGLQFLFEYFSETQRNKGNFPGRFSGRQFSNSRSEMNVSTLELGDSALYLCASSLDAGSDSPLHFGNGTRLTVT.

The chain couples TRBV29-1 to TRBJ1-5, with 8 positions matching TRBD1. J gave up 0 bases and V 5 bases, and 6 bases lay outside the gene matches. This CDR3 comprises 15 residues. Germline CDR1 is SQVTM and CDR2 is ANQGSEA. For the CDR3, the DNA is TGCAGCGTTAGACAGGGGACTTATAGCAATCAGCCCCAGCATTTT. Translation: CSVRQGTYSNQPQHF.

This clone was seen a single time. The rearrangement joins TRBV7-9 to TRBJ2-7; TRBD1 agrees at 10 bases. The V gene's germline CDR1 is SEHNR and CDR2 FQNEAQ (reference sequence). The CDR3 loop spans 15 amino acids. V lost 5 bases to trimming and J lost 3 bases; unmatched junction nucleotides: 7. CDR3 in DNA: TGTGCCAGCAGCGAGACAGGGGGCGGAAGCTACGAGCAGTACTTC. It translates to CASSETGGGSYEQYF.

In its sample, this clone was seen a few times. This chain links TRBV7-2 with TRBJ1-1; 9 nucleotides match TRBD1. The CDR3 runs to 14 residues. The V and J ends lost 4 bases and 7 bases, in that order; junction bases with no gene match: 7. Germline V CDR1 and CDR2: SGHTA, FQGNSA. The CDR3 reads CASSYKQGAFEAFF. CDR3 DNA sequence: TGTGCCAGCAGCTACAAACAGGGGGCGTTTGAAGCTTTCTTT.

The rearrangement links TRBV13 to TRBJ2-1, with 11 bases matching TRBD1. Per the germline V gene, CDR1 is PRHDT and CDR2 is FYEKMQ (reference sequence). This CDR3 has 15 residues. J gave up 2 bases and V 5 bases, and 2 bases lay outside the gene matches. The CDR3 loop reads CASSRTGGAYNEQFF. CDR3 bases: TGTGCCAGCAGCAGGACAGGGGGCGCCTACAATGAGCAGTTCTTC.

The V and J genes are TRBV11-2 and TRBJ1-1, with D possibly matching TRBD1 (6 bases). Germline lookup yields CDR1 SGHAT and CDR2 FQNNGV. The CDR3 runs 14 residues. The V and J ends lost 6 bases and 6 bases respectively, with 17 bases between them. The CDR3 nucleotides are TGTGCCAGCAGTTACAGGGTGTTAGGGGCTGAAGCTTTCTTT. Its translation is CASSYRVLGAEAFF.

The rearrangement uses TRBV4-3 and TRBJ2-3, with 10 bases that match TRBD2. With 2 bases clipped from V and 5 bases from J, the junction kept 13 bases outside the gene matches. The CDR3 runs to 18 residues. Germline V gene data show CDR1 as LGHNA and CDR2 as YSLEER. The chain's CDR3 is CASSQIGGASGGGDTQYF. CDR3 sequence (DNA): TGCGCCAGCAGCCAAATTGGCGGGGCTAGCGGGGGCGGAGATACGCAGTATTTT.

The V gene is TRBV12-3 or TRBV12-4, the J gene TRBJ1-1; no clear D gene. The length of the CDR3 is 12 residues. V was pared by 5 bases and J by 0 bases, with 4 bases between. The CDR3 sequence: CASSPLNTEAFF. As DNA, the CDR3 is TGTGCCAGCAGTCCTCTGAACACTGAAGCTTTCTTT.

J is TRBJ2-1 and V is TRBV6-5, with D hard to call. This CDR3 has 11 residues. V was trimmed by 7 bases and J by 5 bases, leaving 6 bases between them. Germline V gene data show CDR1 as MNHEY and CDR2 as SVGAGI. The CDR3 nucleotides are TGTGCCAGCAAACTAAACAATGAGCAGTTCTTC. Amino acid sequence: CASKLNNEQFF.

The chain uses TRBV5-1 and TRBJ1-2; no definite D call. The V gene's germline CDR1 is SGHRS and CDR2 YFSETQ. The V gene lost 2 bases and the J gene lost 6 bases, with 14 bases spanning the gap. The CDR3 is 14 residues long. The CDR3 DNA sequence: TGCGCCAGCAGCTTTACGTCTCCAGGTGATGGCTACACCTTC. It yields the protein CASSFTSPGDGYTF.

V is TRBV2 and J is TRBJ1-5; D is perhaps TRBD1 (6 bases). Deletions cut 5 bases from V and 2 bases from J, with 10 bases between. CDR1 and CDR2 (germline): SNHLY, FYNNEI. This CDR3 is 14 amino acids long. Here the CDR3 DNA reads TGTGCCAGCAGTTTAGGGGGGGGCAATCAGCCCCAGCATTTT. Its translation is CASSLGGGNQPQHF.

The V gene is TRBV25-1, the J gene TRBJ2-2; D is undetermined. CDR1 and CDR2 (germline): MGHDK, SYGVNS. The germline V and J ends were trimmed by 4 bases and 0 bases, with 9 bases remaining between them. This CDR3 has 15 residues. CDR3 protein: CASSGGAANTGELFF. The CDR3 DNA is TGTGCCAGCAGTGGAGGAGCCGCGAACACCGGGGAGCTGTTTTTT.

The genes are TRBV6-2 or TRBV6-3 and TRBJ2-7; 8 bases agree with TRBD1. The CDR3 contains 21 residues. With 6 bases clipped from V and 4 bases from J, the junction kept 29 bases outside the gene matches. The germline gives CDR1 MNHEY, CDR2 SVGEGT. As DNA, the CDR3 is TGTGCCAGCAGCCATTTCGGGTACCAACCGATTTCAGGGGGCTCGTGGTACGAGCAGTACTTC. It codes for CASSHFGYQPISGGSWYEQYF.

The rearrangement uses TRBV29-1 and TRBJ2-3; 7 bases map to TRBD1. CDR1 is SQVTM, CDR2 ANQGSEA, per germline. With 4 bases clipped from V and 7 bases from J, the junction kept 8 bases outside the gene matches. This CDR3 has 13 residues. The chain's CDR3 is CSVGTGDLNTQYF. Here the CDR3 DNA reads TGCAGCGTTGGGACAGGTGATTTGAATACGCAGTATTTT.

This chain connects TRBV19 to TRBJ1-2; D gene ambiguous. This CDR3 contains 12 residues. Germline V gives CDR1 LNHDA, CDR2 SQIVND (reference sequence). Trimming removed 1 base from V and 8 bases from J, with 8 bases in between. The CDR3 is CASSIALGGYTF. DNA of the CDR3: TGTGCCAGTAGTATAGCCCTAGGAGGCTACACCTTC. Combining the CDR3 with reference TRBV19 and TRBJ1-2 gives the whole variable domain DGGITQSPKYLFRKEGQNVTLSCEQNLNHDAMYWYRQDPGQGLRLIYYSQIVNDFQKGDIAEGYSVSREKKESFPLTVTSAQKNPTAFYLCASSIALGGYTFGSGTRLTVV.

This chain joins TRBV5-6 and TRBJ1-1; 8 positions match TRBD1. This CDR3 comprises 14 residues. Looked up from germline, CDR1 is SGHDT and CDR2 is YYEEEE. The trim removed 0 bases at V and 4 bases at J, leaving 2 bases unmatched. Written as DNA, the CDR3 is TGTGCCAGCAGCTTGGGACAGGGGTTCACTGAAGCTTTCTTT. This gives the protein CASSLGQGFTEAFF. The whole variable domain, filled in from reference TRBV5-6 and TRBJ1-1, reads DAGVTQSPTHLIKTRGQQVTLRCSPKSGHDTVSWYQQALGQGPQFIFQYYEEEERQRGNFPDRFSGHQFPNYSSELNVNALLLGDSALYLCASSLGQGFTEAFFGQGTRLTVV.

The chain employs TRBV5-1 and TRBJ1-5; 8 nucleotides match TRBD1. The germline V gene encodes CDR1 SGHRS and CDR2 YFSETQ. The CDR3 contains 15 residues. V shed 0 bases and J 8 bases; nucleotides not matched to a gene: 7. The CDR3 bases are TGCGCCAGCAGCTTGGCTCCAGGGGGCACGGAGCCCCAGCATTTT. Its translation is CASSLAPGGTEPQHF.

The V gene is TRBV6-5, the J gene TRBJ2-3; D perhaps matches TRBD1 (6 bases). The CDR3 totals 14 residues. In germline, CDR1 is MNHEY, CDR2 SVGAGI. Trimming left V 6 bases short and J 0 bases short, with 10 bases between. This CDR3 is CASSPDRSTDTQYF. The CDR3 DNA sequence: TGTGCCAGCAGCCCGGACAGAAGCACAGATACGCAGTATTTT.

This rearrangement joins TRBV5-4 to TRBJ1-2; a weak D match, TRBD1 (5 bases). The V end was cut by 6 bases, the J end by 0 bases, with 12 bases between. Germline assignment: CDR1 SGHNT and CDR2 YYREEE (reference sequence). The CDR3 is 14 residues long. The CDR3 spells CASKYSGTNYGYTF. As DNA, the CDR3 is TGTGCCAGCAAATACTCAGGGACTAACTATGGCTACACCTTC. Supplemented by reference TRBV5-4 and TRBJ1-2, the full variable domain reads ETGVTQSPTHLIKTRGQQVTLRCSSQSGHNTVSWYQQALGQGPQFIFQYYREEENGRGNFPPRFSGLQFPNYSSELNVNALELDDSALYLCASKYSGTNYGYTFGSGTRLTVV.

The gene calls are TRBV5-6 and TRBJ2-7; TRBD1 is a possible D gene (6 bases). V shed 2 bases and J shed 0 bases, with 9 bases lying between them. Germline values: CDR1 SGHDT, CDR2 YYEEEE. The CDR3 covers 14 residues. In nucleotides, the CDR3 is TGTGCCAGCAGCTTTGGGACACTCTCCTACGAGCAGTACTTC. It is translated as CASSFGTLSYEQYF.

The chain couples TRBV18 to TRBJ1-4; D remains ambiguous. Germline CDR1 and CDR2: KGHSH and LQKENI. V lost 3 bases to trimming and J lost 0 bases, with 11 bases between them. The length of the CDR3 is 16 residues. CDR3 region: CASSPNSVTTNEKLFF. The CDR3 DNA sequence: TGTGCCAGCTCACCGAATTCAGTAACAACTAATGAAAAACTGTTTTTT.

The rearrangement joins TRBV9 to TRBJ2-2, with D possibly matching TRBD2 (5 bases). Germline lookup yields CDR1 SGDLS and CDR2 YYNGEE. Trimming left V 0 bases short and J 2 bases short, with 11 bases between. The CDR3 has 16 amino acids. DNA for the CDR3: TGTGCCAGCAGCGTAGCTACCGGACTCAACACCGGGGAGCTGTTTTTT. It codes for CASSVATGLNTGELFF.

As DNA, the CDR3 is TGTGCCAGCAGCCCTACTAGAACCGGGGAGCTGTTTTTT. This translates into CASSPTRTGELFF. The V call is TRBV2, the J call TRBJ2-2; the D gene is possibly TRBD2 (5 bases). From germline, CDR1 is SNHLY and CDR2 FYNNEI. CDR3 length: 13 residues. Trimming took 6 bases from V and 5 from J, leaving 10 bases between them.